These 27 T cell receptor beta chains were all obtained from the same sample, sequenced in a study of blood T cell repertoires in COVID-19. Profiling relied on immunoSEQ multiplex PCR, and the TCRdb table lists in-frame clones only, not all of them. The sample shows roughly 240,000 clones, roughly 89% of them seen only once. Sequencing was performed on PBMCs or T cells enriched from blood (not recorded which). The source is a woman under 40 with acute COVID-19.

The V call is TRBV7-9, the J call TRBJ1-2, with no clear D. The CDR3 is 16 residues long. Germline CDR1 reads SEHNR; CDR2 reads FQNEAQ (reference sequence). Trimming removed 3 bases from V and 0 bases from J, with 14 bases in between. The CDR3 DNA reads as TGTGCCAGCAGCTTCCCCCTCCTCTCCCCTAACTATGGCTACACCTTC. Its protein is CASSFPLLSPNYGYTF.

The J gene is TRBJ2-7, the V gene TRBV4-3, with D possibly TRBD2 on 7 matching bases. From germline, CDR1 is LGHNA and CDR2 YSLEER. The ends were cut back, 1 base at V and 3 bases at J, with 13 bases in the middle. CDR3 length: 15 residues. The CDR3 DNA sequence: TGCGCCAGCAGCCAAGCGGAGCGGGGACACTACGAGCAGTACTTC. It specifies CASSQAERGHYEQYF.

V usage is TRBV29-1 and J usage is TRBJ1-1; D remains unclear. The CDR3 covers 14 residues. CDR1 and CDR2 (germline): SQVTM, ANQGSEA. V shed 2 bases and J shed 4 bases, with 14 bases lying between them. The CDR3 DNA reads TGCAGCGTTGAACTAGGACCCCGGGGCACTGAAGCTTTCTTT. This encodes CSVELGPRGTEAFF.

This clone was seen just once. The V and J genes are TRBV3-1 (or the pseudogene TRBV3-2) and TRBJ1-5, with 7 bases lining up with TRBD1. CDR1 is LGHDT, CDR2 YNNKEL, per germline (reference sequence). V shed 1 base and J 1 base; nucleotides not matched to a gene: 4. The CDR3 runs 16 residues. CDR3 coding DNA: TGTGCCAGCAGCCAAGCTTACAGGGGAAGCAATCAGCCCCAGCATTTT. Protein product: CASSQAYRGSNQPQHF.

The chain couples TRBV11-3 to TRBJ2-5; TRBD2 is a possible D gene (5 bases). CDR3 length equals 14 residues. The germline V gene has CDR1 SGHNT and CDR2 YENEEA. Trimming removed 5 bases at V and 5 bases at J, with 15 bases between. This chain's CDR3 is CASSPGPGRETQYF. In DNA form, the CDR3 reads TGTGCCAGCAGCCCGGGCCCGGGAAGGGAGACCCAGTACTTC.

This chain links TRBV27 with TRBJ1-5, with 9 positions matching TRBD1. Per germline, CDR1 MNHEY and CDR2 SMNVEV (reference sequence). The CDR3 contains 14 residues. V gave up 3 bases and J gave up 7 bases; unmatched junction bases: 4. The CDR3 sequence: CASSLGQGGQPQHF. CDR3 coding DNA: TGTGCCAGCAGTTTGGGACAGGGAGGGCAGCCCCAGCATTTT.

The sample holds a few counts of this clone. This chain joins TRBV4-1 and TRBJ1-5; 7 nucleotides align to TRBD1. Germline trimming cut 4 bases from V and 5 bases from J; bases unmatched to any gene: 5. CDR1 is MGHRA, CDR2 YSYEKL, per germline. The CDR3 contains 14 residues. The CDR3 bases are TGCGCCAGCAGCCCCCGGGACAGAGATCAGCCCCAGCATTTT. This encodes CASSPRDRDQPQHF.

On this clone: Relative to the germline gene, one junction end is altered; a read error may explain this. The chain carries TRBV2 and TRBJ1-4, with D hard to call. CDR1 is SNHLY and CDR2 is FYNNEI in the germline V gene. The CDR3 contains 15 residues. This CDR3 is CASSEDTATNEKLFF. In DNA, the CDR3 is TGTGCCAGCAGCGAAGACACCGCAACTAATGAAAAACTGTTTTTT.

This chain joins TRBV24-1 and TRBJ2-1; tentative D call: TRBD1 (6 bases). Trimming removed 6 bases at V and 5 bases at J, with 16 bases between. The CDR3 totals 15 residues. The V gene's germline CDR1 is KGHDR and CDR2 SFDVKD. CDR3 nucleotide sequence: TGTGCCACCAGTCTTGGACAGCCTGGACACAATGAGCAGTTCTTC. It specifies CATSLGQPGHNEQFF.

The chain has TRBV6-5 and TRBJ1-2, with no clear D. This CDR3 contains 14 residues. V lost 3 bases, J lost 4 bases, and 12 bases lay in between. CDR1 is MNHEY and CDR2 is SVGAGI in the germline V gene. The CDR3: CASSYSETLYGYTF. The CDR3 DNA reads as TGTGCCAGCAGTTATTCGGAGACTCTCTATGGCTACACCTTC.

Only a few counts were recorded for this clone. The chain carries TRBV12-5 and TRBJ2-2; D ambiguous. Trimming took off 7 bases at V and 4 bases at J, with 16 bases between the two ends. Looked up from germline, CDR1 is LGHNT and CDR2 is FRNRAP. The CDR3 loop spans 15 amino acids. The CDR3 here is CASAPWIPGTGELFF. The CDR3 bases are TGTGCTAGTGCCCCCTGGATCCCGGGCACCGGGGAGCTGTTTTTT. The entire variable domain, with the rest obtained from reference TRBV12-5 and TRBJ2-2, is as follows: DARVTQTPRHKVTEMGQEVTMRCQPILGHNTVFWYRQTMMQGLELLAYFRNRAPLDDSGMPKDRFSAEMPDATLATLKIQPSEPRDSAVYFCASAPWIPGTGELFFGEGSRLTVL.

The CDR3: CASSYRGGRTQETQYF. Written as DNA, the CDR3 is TGTGCCAGCAGCTACAGGGGGGGGCGAACCCAAGAGACCCAGTACTTC. The chain links TRBV7-9 to TRBJ2-5, with D possibly matching TRBD1 (8 bases). This CDR3 is built from 16 residues. The V gene's germline CDR1 is SEHNR and CDR2 FQNEAQ (reference sequence). Trimming pared 4 bases from V and 1 base from J, leaving 16 bases between.

The rearrangement links TRBV19 to TRBJ2-5; 9 bases align to TRBD1. The germline V gene encodes CDR1 LNHDA and CDR2 SQIVND (reference sequence). Unmatched junction bases numbered 2, after V lost 6 bases and J lost 3 bases. This CDR3 has 13 residues. CDR3 in DNA: TGTGCCAGTAGCCGGGACAGGGAAGAGACCCAGTACTTC. Encoded protein: CASSRDREETQYF.

This chain links TRBV11-2 with TRBJ2-7; 12 nucleotides agree with TRBD2. V lost 6 bases, J lost 4 bases, and 10 bases stayed unmatched. The CDR3 totals 16 residues. Germline V lookup: CDR1 SGHAT, CDR2 FQNNGV. This chain's CDR3 is CASSIHRTSGVYEQYF. DNA for the CDR3: TGTGCCAGCAGTATCCACAGGACTAGCGGGGTTTACGAGCAGTACTTC.

This chain links TRBV15 with TRBJ2-3; perhaps TRBD1 as D (7 bases). The germline V gene has CDR1 LNHNV and CDR2 YYDKDF (reference sequence). V was clipped by 5 bases and J by 4 bases, with 13 bases between them. This CDR3 is built from 14 residues. The CDR3 loop is CATSPIRGADTQYF. As DNA, the CDR3 is TGTGCCACCAGCCCAATCAGGGGGGCAGATACGCAGTATTTT.

The rearrangement uses TRBV6-6 and TRBJ1-1, with D possibly matching TRBD1 (5 bases). V was shortened by 4 bases and J by 0 bases, with 9 bases between the two germline ends. This CDR3 has 14 amino acids. In germline, CDR1 is MNHNY, CDR2 SVGAGI (reference sequence). This CDR3 reads CASSWGGLNTEAFF. The CDR3 region has the DNA TGTGCCAGCAGTTGGGGGGGGTTGAACACTGAAGCTTTCTTT.

The chain uses TRBV29-1 and TRBJ1-1; maybe TRBD1 (5 bases). The germline CDR1 and CDR2 sequences are SQVTM and ANQGSEA. V was trimmed by 2 bases and J by 2 bases, leaving 9 bases between them. There are 13 residues in the CDR3. The CDR3 sequence: CSVESQGNTEAFF. The CDR3 DNA follows: TGCAGCGTTGAAAGCCAGGGCAACACTGAAGCTTTCTTT.

The chain carries TRBV27 and TRBJ2-7; TRBD1 matches 8 bases. This CDR3 region has 15 residues. V gave up 5 bases and J gave up 5 bases; unmatched junction bases: 11. CDR1 MNHEY and CDR2 SMNVEV come from the germline V gene (reference sequence). The CDR3: CASSPLGQGVHEQYF. Here the CDR3 DNA reads TGTGCCAGCAGTCCCCTAGGACAGGGAGTGCACGAGCAGTACTTC.

The chain combines TRBV18 with TRBJ1-1, with D possibly matching TRBD1 (6 bases). The CDR3 length is 16 residues. The germline V gene encodes CDR1 KGHSH and CDR2 LQKENI. V gave up 0 bases and J gave up 4 bases, with 15 bases separating them. The CDR3 sequence is CASSPPGHRVVTEAFF. CDR3 sequence (DNA): TGTGCCAGCTCACCACCGGGACACCGAGTTGTCACTGAAGCTTTCTTT. The variable domain in full, with the rest retrieved from reference TRBV18 and TRBJ1-1, is NAGVMQNPRHLVRRRGQEARLRCSPMKGHSHVYWYRQLPEEGLKFMVYLQKENIIDESGMPKERFSAEFPKEGPSILRIQQVVRGDSAAYFCASSPPGHRVVTEAFFGQGTRLTVV.

The chain links TRBV27 to TRBJ2-7; TRBD1 is a possible D gene (5 bases). Germline CDR1 is MNHEY and CDR2 is SMNVEV (reference sequence). This CDR3 is built from 16 residues. Deletions cut 2 bases from V and 0 bases from J, with 14 bases between. As DNA, the CDR3 is TGTGCCAGCAGTTTAGGACAACAACCGAGCTCCTACGAGCAGTACTTC. Its translation: CASSLGQQPSSYEQYF.

V is TRBV14 and J is TRBJ2-5, with a possible D match to TRBD1 (5 bases). V dropped 0 bases and J dropped 2 bases, with 10 bases sitting between them. Germline lookup yields CDR1 SGHDN and CDR2 FVKESK. The CDR3 runs to 15 residues. CDR3 DNA: TGTGCCAGCAGCCAAGATCTTACAGGTCAAGAGACCCAGTACTTC. It is translated as CASSQDLTGQETQYF.

Comments on this clone: Within the sample, other DNA sequences also encode this same CDR3. This rearrangement joins TRBV7-9 to TRBJ1-5; 8 bases align to TRBD1. After removal of 1 base from V and 7 bases from J, the junction contained 0 bases not matched to a gene. Germline CDR1 is SEHNR and CDR2 is FQNEAQ (reference sequence). CDR3 length: 13 amino acids. CDR3 sequence: CASSLGQGQPQHF. The CDR3 DNA follows: TGTGCCAGCAGCTTAGGACAGGGGCAGCCCCAGCATTTT. Filled out from reference TRBV7-9 and TRBJ1-5, the complete variable domain reads DTGVSQNPRHKITKRGQNVTFRCDPISEHNRLYWYRQTLGQGPEFLTYFQNEAQLEKSRLLSDRFSAERPKGSFSTLEIQRTEQGDSAMYLCASSLGQGQPQHFGDGTRLSIL.

The chain recombines TRBV10-3 with TRBJ1-2; 8 nucleotides line up with TRBD1. Losses at the gene ends were 0 bases for V and 2 bases for J; bases not matched to a gene: 5. CDR3 length: 16 residues. The germline CDR1 and CDR2 sequences are ENHRY and SYGVKD. This CDR3 is CAISESRDRLNYGYTF. CDR3 nucleotide sequence: TGTGCCATCAGTGAGTCGAGGGACAGGCTAAACTATGGCTACACCTTC.

The V and J genes are TRBV7-2 and TRBJ2-1; possibly TRBD1 for D (6 bases). The V end lost 5 bases, the J end lost 5 bases, and 13 bases lay between the germline ends. The CDR3 has 14 amino acids. The germline V gene encodes CDR1 SGHTA and CDR2 FQGNSA. CDR3 protein: CASSPHDRNNEQFF. For the CDR3, the DNA is TGTGCCAGCAGCCCACATGACAGGAACAATGAGCAGTTCTTC.

The count of this clone is one. The chain joins TRBV9 to TRBJ2-2, with a tentative D call TRBD1 (5 bases). The CDR3 has 12 residues. CDR1 and CDR2 from the germline V gene are SGDLS and YYNGEE. The V end was cut by 4 bases, the J end by 7 bases, with 8 bases between. CDR3 bases: TGTGCCAGCAGCCCCCAGGGCGGGGAGCTGTTTTTT. Translating it yields CASSPQGGELFF.

For this clone: Within the sample, other DNA sequences also encode this same CDR3. The chain uses TRBV12-3 or TRBV12-4 and TRBJ1-1; a weak D match, TRBD1 (5 bases). Trimming cost V 4 bases and J 1 base, with 7 bases left between them. This CDR3 is 13 amino acids long. The CDR3 DNA is TGTGCCAGCAGTTCCCAGGGGAACACTGAAGCTTTCTTT. It yields the protein CASSSQGNTEAFF.

V gene TRBV18 combines with J gene TRBJ1-2; D uncertain. The CDR3 is made up of 15 amino acids. Germline V gene data show CDR1 as KGHSH and CDR2 as LQKENI. With 3 bases removed from V and 1 base from J, the gap between germline ends came to 12 bases. DNA for the CDR3: TGTGCCAGCTCACCGGGCCTTGCCAATAACTATGGCTACACCTTC. As protein: CASSPGLANNYGYTF.